One sample yielded the 31 T cell receptor beta chains listed below, sequenced in a study of blood T cells in healthy people across ages. Combining a sample-barcoded 5' primer with a J-beta primer mix, a second PCR ran for 7 to 11 cycles. TCRdb used MiXCR to reprocess the 5' RACE reads, holding one entry per CDR3 protein. This table has more than 900,000 distinct CDR3 sequences, 20% to 25% appearing once. These sequences were also reported in another study, on T cells of mothers and their children.

Sequenced: blood. These receptors all stem from a girl aged 2 to 10 in good health.

The chain has TRBV2 and TRBJ1-4, with 9 nucleotides matching TRBD1. Trimming at V came to 7 bases and at J to 8 bases, leaving 20 bases not matched to a gene. The CDR3 is 18 residues long. The germline CDR1 and CDR2 sequences are SNHLY and FYNNEI. Here the CDR3 DNA reads TGTGCCAGCACTCCTCCGGGACAGGGTTTTTCCGATCAAGAAAAACTGTTTTTT. It is translated as CASTPPGQGFSDQEKLFF. The variable domain in full, with the rest retrieved from reference TRBV2 and TRBJ1-4, is EPEVTQTPSHQVTQMGQEVILRCVPISNHLYFYWYRQILGQKVEFLVSFYNNEISEKSEIFDDQFSVERPDGSNFTLKIRSTKLEDSAMYFCASTPPGQGFSDQEKLFFGSGTQLSVL.

The rearrangement links TRBV7-6 to TRBJ2-5; 12 nucleotides match TRBD2. Per the germline V gene, CDR1 is SGHVS and CDR2 is FNYEAQ. V lost 5 bases, J lost 1 base, and 5 bases stayed unmatched. The CDR3 is 16 residues long. CDR3 nucleotide sequence: TGTGCCAGCAGCCCAGGGACTAGCGGGCCCCAAGAGACCCAGTACTTC. Translation gives CASSPGTSGPQETQYF.

Worth noting for this clonotype: A clone one base away is much larger, so this may be a read error. V and J are TRBV2 and TRBJ2-7; weak D call: TRBD1 (5 bases). V lost 4 bases, J lost 6 bases, and 13 bases lay in between. Germline CDR1 reads SNHLY; CDR2 reads FYNNEI. The CDR3 extends over 13 amino acids. CDR3 region: CASSVLGVGEQYF. The CDR3 bases are TGTGCCAGCAGTGTATTAGGGGTGGGCGAGCAGTACTTC.

Only a few counts were recorded for this clonotype. The V gene is TRBV29-1, the J gene TRBJ1-2, with 8 bases lining up with TRBD1. From germline, CDR1 is SQVTM and CDR2 ANQGSEA. The V and J ends lost 3 bases and 5 bases, in that order; junction bases with no gene match: 11. This CDR3 contains 15 residues. CDR3: CSVDIVTGGKYGYTF. For the CDR3, the DNA is TGCAGCGTTGATATTGTAACAGGGGGAAAATATGGCTACACCTTC.

The chain joins TRBV15 to TRBJ1-2; D may be TRBD1 (5 bases). The CDR3 contains 16 residues. The V gene lost 5 bases and the J gene lost 4 bases, with 20 bases spanning the gap. The germline V gene encodes CDR1 LNHNV and CDR2 YYDKDF (reference sequence). The CDR3 DNA sequence: TGTGCCACCAGCGATGGGGCAGTGCTCCCCTCCTATGGCTACACCTTC. This codes for CATSDGAVLPSYGYTF. Full variable domain (rest looked up from reference TRBV15 and TRBJ1-2): DAMVIQNPRYQVTQFGKPVTLSCSQTLNHNVMYWYQQKSSQAPKLLFHYYDKDFNNEADTPDNFQSRRPNTSFCFLDIRSPGLGDTAMYLCATSDGAVLPSYGYTFGSGTRLTVV.

The chain combines TRBV28 with TRBJ1-2; D is possibly TRBD1 (5 bases). This CDR3 has 15 residues. Germline V gives CDR1 MDHEN, CDR2 SYDVKM. Trimming stripped 5 bases from V and 4 bases from J, with 17 bases between. CDR3 protein: CASSTPGRASYGYTF. The CDR3 coding sequence is TGTGCCAGCAGTACCCCAGGGAGGGCCTCCTATGGCTACACCTTC.

This clonotype was detected only a few times. The V and J genes are TRBV5-5 and TRBJ2-1; no definite D call. The J call may be faulty, since TRBJ2-5 better matches the DNA end. This CDR3 has 13 amino acids. Germline CDR1 reads SGHKS; CDR2 reads YYEKEE (reference sequence). CDR3 sequence: CASSLADGETQYF. CDR3 bases: TGTGCCAGCAGCTTGGCGGACGGGGAGACCCAGTACTTC.

The table lists this clonotype with a few counts. V usage is TRBV9 and J usage is TRBJ2-1; 7 nucleotides match TRBD2. Trimming at V came to 6 bases and at J to 3 bases, leaving 3 bases not matched to a gene. Germline V gene lookup returns CDR1 SGDLS and CDR2 YYNGEE. This CDR3 is 13 amino acids long. CDR3 bases: TGTGCCAGCAAGGGAGGGAACTACAATGAGCAGTTCTTC. Encoded protein: CASKGGNYNEQFF.

This clonotype was counted once. V usage is TRBV7-2 and J usage is TRBJ2-2, with TRBD1 identical over 7 bases. The V gene's germline CDR1 is SGHTA and CDR2 FQGNSA. The J segment lost 3 bases and the V segment lost 5 bases, leaving 6 bases of the junction unmatched. CDR3 length equals 15 residues. The CDR3 nucleotides read TGTGCCAGCAGCGACAGGGCCCTCGACACCGGGGAGCTGTTTTTT. Amino acid sequence: CASSDRALDTGELFF.

V and J are TRBV9 and TRBJ1-3; D is ambiguous. Germline assignment: CDR1 SGDLS and CDR2 YYNGEE. This CDR3 is 16 amino acids long. V was trimmed by 4 bases and J by 0 bases, leaving 14 bases between them. As DNA, the CDR3 is TGTGCCAGCAGCCCGGAGGAGGGAAGCTCTGGAAACACCATATATTTT. Translation: CASSPEEGSSGNTIYF.

V and J are TRBV3-1 and TRBJ2-3; D remains ambiguous. Trimming took off 3 bases at V and 6 bases at J, with 7 bases between the two ends. Germline V gene sequence: CDR1 LGHDT, CDR2 YNNKEL (reference sequence). CDR3 length: 12 amino acids. The CDR3 protein is CASSHLGDTQYF. CDR3 coding DNA: TGTGCCAGCAGCCATTTGGGGGATACGCAGTATTTT.

The chain combines TRBV7-9 with TRBJ2-5; either TRBD1 or TRBD2 may fit D (5 bases each). Judging by the DNA end, TRBJ2-7 fits better; the J call may be wrong. The germline gives CDR1 SEHNR, CDR2 FQNEAQ (reference sequence). This CDR3 region has 15 residues. CDR3 region: CASSLPGPPVREQYF. CDR3 nucleotides: TGTGCCAGCAGCCTGCCGGGACCCCCGGTACGCGAGCAGTACTTC.

This clonotype has only a few counts. This chain connects TRBV20-1 to TRBJ2-1; D gene uncertain. Germline CDR1 and CDR2: DFQATT and SNEGSKA (reference sequence). Trimming took off 2 bases at V and 1 base at J, with 9 bases between the two ends. The CDR3 contains 14 residues. CDR3 DNA sequence: TGCAGTGCTAGATCAGATGTTTCCTACAATGAGCAGTTCTTC. This sequence encodes CSARSDVSYNEQFF.

The chain carries TRBV15 and TRBJ2-5, with 10 bases that match TRBD1. Germline V CDR1 and CDR2: LNHNV, YYDKDF (reference sequence). This CDR3 has 17 amino acids. V shed 1 base and J 4 bases; nucleotides not matched to a gene: 9. The CDR3 coding sequence is TGTGCCACCAGCAGAGTAAACCCCGGGACAGGGGTAGAGACCCAGTACTTC. Translation: CATSRVNPGTGVETQYF.

This clonotype occurred many times. The rearrangement joins TRBV7-9 to TRBJ2-5; D is unresolved. CDR1 and CDR2 from the germline V gene are SEHNR and FQNEAQ (reference sequence). V lost 1 base, J lost 4 bases, and 7 bases lay in between. The CDR3 consists of 13 residues. CDR3: CASSLVYGETQYF. CDR3 in DNA: TGTGCCAGCAGCTTAGTATACGGAGAGACCCAGTACTTC.

This clonotype was counted only a few times. Relative to the germline gene, one junction end is altered; a read error may explain this. V usage is TRBV29-1 and J usage is TRBJ2-5; the match to TRBD2 covers 15 bases. From germline, CDR1 is SQVTM and CDR2 ANQGSEA. The CDR3 is made up of 18 amino acids. CDR3 nucleotides: TGCAACGTTGAAGGTGGGACTAGCGGGGGGTCGGCCTCAGAGACCCAGTACTTC. Its translation is CNVEGGTSGGSASETQYF.

The chain links TRBV29-1 to TRBJ2-7; 7 positions match TRBD1. The CDR3 covers 11 residues. Germline-derived CDR1 and CDR2 are SQVTM and ANQGSEA. In DNA, the CDR3 is TGCAGAGCCGGGACAGAATACGAGCAGTACTTC. This sequence encodes CRAGTEYEQYF.

This clonotype was seen only a few times. The chain couples TRBV28 to TRBJ1-6; 8 positions agree with TRBD1. Germline loops: CDR1 MDHEN, CDR2 SYDVKM. The CDR3 consists of 13 residues. V lost 6 bases, J lost 10 bases, and 5 bases stayed unmatched. The CDR3 sequence is CASRDRAGSPLHF. CDR3 nucleotide sequence: TGTGCCAGCAGGGACAGGGCGGGATCACCCCTCCACTTT. Complete variable domain (other parts from reference TRBV28 and TRBJ1-6): DVKVTQSSRYLVKRTGEKVFLECVQDMDHENMFWYRQDPGLGLRLIYFSYDVKMKEKGDIPEGYSVSREKKERFSLILESASTNQTSMYLCASRDRAGSPLHFGNGTRLTVT.

This chain connects TRBV14 to TRBJ2-1; TRBD2 agrees at 13 bases. The germline gives CDR1 SGHDN, CDR2 FVKESK. Germline trimming cut 2 bases from V and 12 bases from J; bases unmatched to any gene: 10. The CDR3 runs to 16 residues. The CDR3 nucleotides read TGTGCCAGCAGCCAACAAACTAGCGGGGGGGTCCTGGGGCAGTTCTTC. Its protein product is CASSQQTSGGVLGQFF.

This clonotype turned up a few times. CDR3 DNA: TGTGCCAGCAGTCGTATAGCGGGGGGGCTTCTCCAAGAGACCCAGTACTTC. Its protein is CASSRIAGGLLQETQYF. V is TRBV12-3 or TRBV12-4 and J is TRBJ2-5; TRBD2 aligns across 11 bases. This CDR3 contains 17 residues. Trimming removed 5 bases from V and 1 base from J; junction bases left unmatched: 9.

This clonotype was detected only a few times. This chain links TRBV11-2 with TRBJ1-6; 8 bases fit TRBD1. Germline lookup yields CDR1 SGHAT and CDR2 FQNNGV. The junction had 7 bases not matched to a gene; V was cut back by 4 bases and J by 8 bases. The CDR3 consists of 15 residues. CDR3 protein: CASSSRTGTDSPLHF. CDR3 DNA sequence: TGTGCCAGCAGCTCTCGGACAGGGACAGATTCACCCCTCCACTTT. Supplemented by reference TRBV11-2 and TRBJ1-6, the full variable domain reads EAGVAQSPRYKIIEKRQSVAFWCNPISGHATLYWYQQILGQGPKLLIQFQNNGVVDDSQLPKDRFSAERLKGVDSTLKIQPAKLEDSAVYLCASSSRTGTDSPLHFGNGTRLTVT.

In this sample, this clonotype turned up a few times. The chain couples TRBV4-1 to TRBJ2-1; 7 bases match TRBD2. This CDR3 is 13 amino acids long. The V segment lost 3 bases and the J segment 10 bases; nucleotides outside the gene matches: 6. Germline V CDR1 and CDR2: MGHRA, YSYEKL. This CDR3 reads CASSQSYSGEQFF. In DNA, the CDR3 is TGCGCCAGCAGCCAGTCCTATAGCGGGGAGCAGTTCTTC.

This sequence joins TRBV5-1 and TRBJ2-3, with 12 bases fitting TRBD2. Germline lookup yields CDR1 SGHRS and CDR2 YFSETQ. The CDR3 spans 15 residues. Trimming cost V 0 bases and J 14 bases; bases outside gene matches: 10. The CDR3 is CASSLETSGSSRTYF. CDR3 in DNA: TGCGCCAGCAGCTTGGAGACTAGCGGGAGTTCCCGGACGTATTTT.

The chain couples TRBV11-2 to TRBJ1-2, with D unresolved. There are 13 residues in the CDR3. The germline CDR1 and CDR2 sequences are SGHAT and FQNNGV. V gave up 6 bases and J gave up 8 bases, with 16 bases separating them. The CDR3 reads CASRKTAEVGYTF. The CDR3 DNA reads as TGTGCCAGCAGGAAAACAGCAGAGGTGGGCTACACCTTC. The full variable domain, completed using reference TRBV11-2 and TRBJ1-2, is EAGVAQSPRYKIIEKRQSVAFWCNPISGHATLYWYQQILGQGPKLLIQFQNNGVVDDSQLPKDRFSAERLKGVDSTLKIQPAKLEDSAVYLCASRKTAEVGYTFGSGTRLTVV.

J is TRBJ2-5 and V is TRBV10-3; D is unresolved. Judging by the DNA end, TRBJ2-7 fits better; the J call may be wrong. The CDR3 is 13 residues long. CDR1 and CDR2 (germline): ENHRY, SYGVKD. The CDR3 loop reads CAIKDRSSYEQYF. In nucleotides, the CDR3 is TGTGCCATCAAAGACCGGAGCTCCTACGAGCAGTACTTC.

The chain joins TRBV7-2 to TRBJ2-5, with 10 bases matching TRBD2. With the DNA end fitting TRBJ2-1 better, the J assignment may be wrong. Per the germline V gene, CDR1 is SGHTA and CDR2 is FQGNSA. The CDR3 spans 16 residues. The DNA for the CDR3 is TGTGCCAGCAGCTTAGGTCCTAGCGGGGGATACAATGAGCAGTTCTTC. Translation gives CASSLGPSGGYNEQFF.

This clonotype appeared a few times. The rearrangement links TRBV5-1 to TRBJ2-2; 7 bases map to TRBD2. The trim removed 0 bases at V and 1 base at J, leaving 3 bases unmatched. This CDR3 spans 16 amino acids. CDR1 is SGHRS, CDR2 YFSETQ, per germline. The CDR3 is CASSLALAGNTGELFF. CDR3 bases: TGCGCCAGCAGCTTGGCCTTAGCGGGGAACACCGGGGAGCTGTTTTTT. Drawing the rest from reference TRBV5-1 and TRBJ2-2, the complete variable domain is KAGVTQTPRYLIKTRGQQVTLSCSPISGHRSVSWYQQTPGQGLQFLFEYFSETQRNKGNFPGRFSGRQFSNSRSEMNVSTLELGDSALYLCASSLALAGNTGELFFGEGSRLTVL.

This clonotype was counted at least ten times. The rearrangement uses TRBV11-2 and TRBJ2-7; no clear D gene. The V end lost 3 bases, the J end lost 0 bases, and 9 bases lay between the germline ends. Germline loops: CDR1 SGHAT, CDR2 FQNNGV. The CDR3 is made up of 14 amino acids. CDR3 residues: CASSLRRSSYEQYF. As DNA, the CDR3 is TGTGCCAGCAGCTTGCGGCGGAGCTCCTACGAGCAGTACTTC.

Only a few counts were recorded for this clonotype. The genes are TRBV5-4 and TRBJ1-2; 7 nucleotides line up with TRBD1. The germline V gene encodes CDR1 SGHNT and CDR2 YYREEE (reference sequence). The V and J ends lost 4 bases and 2 bases, in that order; junction bases with no gene match: 8. The CDR3 sequence is 15 residues long. The CDR3: CASSHRDSWNYGYTF. CDR3 nucleotide sequence: TGTGCCAGCAGCCACCGGGACAGCTGGAACTATGGCTACACCTTC.

The gene calls are TRBV20-1 and TRBJ1-1; possibly TRBD1 for D (5 bases). CDR1 and CDR2 from the germline V gene are DFQATT and SNEGSKA (reference sequence). Trimming stripped 5 bases from V and 10 bases from J, with 14 bases between. The CDR3 loop spans 11 amino acids. The CDR3 coding sequence is TGCAGTGCTGCCCCTGGGGGGACAGCTTTCTTT. This gives the protein CSAAPGGTAFF.

This clonotype occurred a few times. The chain employs TRBV7-2 and TRBJ2-5, with TRBD1 matching 10 bases. There are 15 residues in the CDR3. V shed 4 bases and J 5 bases; nucleotides not matched to a gene: 7. The germline V gene has CDR1 SGHTA and CDR2 FQGNSA. CDR3 bases: TGTGCCAGCAGCTCCCCGGGACAGGGGAGGGAGACCCAGTACTTC. Its translation is CASSSPGQGRETQYF.